This paragraph covers one T cell receptor (beta chain) sequence. Its cognate antigen is unknown. This sample is drawn from a study of shared clonotypes between healthy human individuals. CD8 cells classed as naive were CD45RO-negative and positively selected for CCR7, excluding terminally differentiated effector memory CD45RA+ cells. General study findings and limits: A reduction in generation probabilities was seen for non-shared clonotypes relative to those shared by all four donors.

With V trimmed by 1 base and J by 5 bases, 4 bases remained unmatched. The CDR3 is 15 residues long. The V gene's germline CDR1 is SGHVS and CDR2 FQNEAQ. The input for sorted-subset replicate PCRs was around 200 ng DNA, approximately 30,000 T cell genomes. The protocol was immunoSEQ multiplex PCR, while the TCRdb copy is restricted to in-frame clones and leaves out a portion. Of about 1.9 million clones in the sample, just over 90% were seen once. The V gene is TRBV7-8, the J gene TRBJ1-1, with 10 bases matching TRBD1. The receptor's source is a man aged 18-30 years in good health. Some clones in this sample may be carry-over from other donors' samples. Sequencing was carried out using naive CD8+ T cells from PBMCs. The CDR3 sequence is CASSLVRDRGTEAFF. The DNA for the CDR3 is TGTGCCAGCAGCTTAGTCCGGGACAGGGGAACTGAAGCTTTCTTT.